Listed below are T cell receptor beta chains from one sample, sequenced in a study of breast tumors, draining lymph nodes, adjacent tissues. MiXCR, run by TCRdb on the multiplex PCR reads, gives a single entry per CDR3 protein. The sample holds over 20,000 distinct CDR3 sequences, about 25% seen once. The sequenced sample was breast tumor tissue. These receptors all stem from a female donor with breast cancer. Some clones in this sample may be carry-over from other donors' samples. The conserved cysteine and the conserved F or W are not part of the CDR3 here.

j_call v_call cdr3_aa
TRBJ2-5 TRBV28 ASNGGVETQY
TRBJ1-2 TRBV5-1 ASSNEGQYGYT
TRBJ1-2 TRBV15 ATSRDIVSRNYGYT
TRBJ2-1 TRBV3-1 ASSPAGDYYNEQF
TRBJ2-1 TRBV19 ASSHSGYNEQF
TRBJ2-7 TRBV19 ARPFGTKEAQGSPSSYEQY
TRBJ1-2 TRBV13 ASSLGPQGGYGYT
TRBJ1-2 TRBV5-1 ASSLHNSGTGPVGYT
TRBJ2-7 TRBV28 ASSFPLSYEQY
TRBJ2-1 TRBV6-5 ASRTRDPRSYNEQF
TRBJ2-1 TRBV7-3 ASSLGQGNNEQF
TRBJ1-5 TRBV6-5 ASSYGGAGGQPQH
TRBJ2-1 TRBV20-1 SARDLGTGNEQF
TRBJ2-3 TRBV7-6 ASSFAGASTDTQY
TRBJ1-2 TRBV18 ASSPDTYYGYT
TRBJ2-1 TRBV19 ASSMGLINEQF
TRBJ1-1 TRBV7-6 ASSFRDGDTEAF
TRBJ2-3 TRBV25-1 ASSTTNTGHTDTQY
TRBJ2-3 TRBV4-1 ASSRAGGLFDTQY
TRBJ2-1 TRBV3-1 ASSRRSAGKFHNEQF
TRBJ1-2 TRBV25-1 ASRGQGRNYGYT
TRBJ1-4 TRBV15 ATSRDLEGGHEKLF
TRBJ2-7 TRBV15 ATSRTSGNYEQY
TRBJ2-3 TRBV9 ASSGLAHTDTQY
TRBJ2-3 TRBV4-1 ASSQVSPTDTQY
TRBJ1-2 TRBV19 ASSIGQAVGGYT
TRBJ2-7 TRBV20-1 SAAPDNPYEQY
TRBJ1-2 TRBV11-2 ASSLMDRGFGYT
TRBJ2-6 TRBV18 ASSPRGAGANVLT
TRBJ2-3 TRBV5-1 ASSLGNGGGGDTQY
TRBJ2-5 TRBV3-1 ASSQDGETQY
TRBJ1-2 TRBV12-3/TRBV12-4 ASSRRTGAYGYT
TRBJ1-1 TRBV7-9 ASSLSWSQLYNTEAF
TRBJ2-3 TRBV20-1 SAGTSGSTDTQY
TRBJ2-2 TRBV9 ASSVVDGELF
TRBJ1-5 TRBV6-1 ASSSVEGSNQPQH
TRBJ2-2 TRBV25-1 ASSDLFGHTGELL
TRBJ2-2 TRBV29-1 SVEAGTGELF
TRBJ2-7 TRBV9 ASSPVGTSGYEQY
TRBJ1-5 TRBV7-2 ASSLELNQPQH
TRBJ2-4 TRBV4-1 ASSQESSLSGSLLDIQY
TRBJ2-1 TRBV6-4 ASSDQTGLGNEQF
TRBJ2-7 TRBV2 ASRRTTNYEQY
TRBJ2-5 TRBV5-1 ASSPRRGLLTETQY
TRBJ1-5 TRBV19 ASSIRPGGDQPQH
TRBJ1-5 TRBV30 AWSDYAGRLFGQPQH